The clone carrying this T cell receptor (beta chain) was picked up one time. The sample comes from a study of OX40 agonist ivuxolimab in advanced cancers. Study at large: Patients in dose escalation had liver, melanoma, kidney or head and neck cancers.

Measured with immunoSEQ multiplex PCR; TCRdb has only the in-frame clones, and not every one. Of some 55,000 clones detected, approximately 91% appear once; the ten largest clones hold roughly an eighth. This CDR3 spans 14 amino acids. Per germline, CDR1 WNHNN and CDR2 SYGVQD (reference sequence). V lost 3 bases, J lost 0 bases, and 6 bases lay in between. Sequenced material: CD4+ or CD8+ T cells sorted from blood, taken in a trial of the OX40 agonist ivuxolimab. This clonotype was obtained from an adult with an advanced solid tumor such as melanoma, head and neck, liver or kidney cancer. The chain has TRBV10-1 and TRBJ1-3; D remains unclear. The CDR3 DNA reads TGCGCCAGCAGTGATCGGGTCTCTGGAAACACCATATATTTT. It specifies CASSDRVSGNTIYF.